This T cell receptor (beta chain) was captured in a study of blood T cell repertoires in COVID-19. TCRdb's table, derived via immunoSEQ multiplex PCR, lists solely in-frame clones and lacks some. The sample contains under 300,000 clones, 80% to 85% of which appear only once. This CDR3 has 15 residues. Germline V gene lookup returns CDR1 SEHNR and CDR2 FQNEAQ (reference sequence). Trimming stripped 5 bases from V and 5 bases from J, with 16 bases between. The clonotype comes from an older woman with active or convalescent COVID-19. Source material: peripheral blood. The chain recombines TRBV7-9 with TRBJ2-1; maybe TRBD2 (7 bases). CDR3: CASSPRGGAHNEQFF. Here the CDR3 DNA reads TGTGCCAGCAGCCCGAGGGGGGGGGCACACAATGAGCAGTTCTTC.